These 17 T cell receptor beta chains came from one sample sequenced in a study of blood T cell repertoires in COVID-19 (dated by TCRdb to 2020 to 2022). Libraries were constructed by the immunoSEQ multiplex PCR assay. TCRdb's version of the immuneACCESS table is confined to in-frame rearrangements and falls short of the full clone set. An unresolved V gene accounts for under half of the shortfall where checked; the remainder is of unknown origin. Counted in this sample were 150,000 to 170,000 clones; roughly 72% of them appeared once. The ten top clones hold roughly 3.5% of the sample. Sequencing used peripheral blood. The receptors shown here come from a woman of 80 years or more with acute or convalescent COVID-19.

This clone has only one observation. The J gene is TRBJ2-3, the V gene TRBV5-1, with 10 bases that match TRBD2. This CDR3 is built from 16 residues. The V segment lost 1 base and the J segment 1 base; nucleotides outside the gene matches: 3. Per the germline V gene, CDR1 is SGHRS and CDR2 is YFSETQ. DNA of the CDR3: TGCGCCAGCAGCTTGATTACTAGCGGGGGCACAGATACGCAGTATTTT. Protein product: CASSLITSGGTDTQYF.

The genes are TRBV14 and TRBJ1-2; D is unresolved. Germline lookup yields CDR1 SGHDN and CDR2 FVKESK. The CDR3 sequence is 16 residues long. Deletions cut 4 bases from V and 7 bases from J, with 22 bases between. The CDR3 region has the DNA TGTGCCAGCAGCCCGAATTACAGTACCCTAGCGAGTGGCTACACCTTC. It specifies CASSPNYSTLASGYTF.

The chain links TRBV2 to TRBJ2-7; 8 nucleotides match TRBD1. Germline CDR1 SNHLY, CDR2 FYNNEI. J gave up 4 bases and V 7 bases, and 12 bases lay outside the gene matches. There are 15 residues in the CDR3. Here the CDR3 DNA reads TGTGCCAGCATCCGTCAGGGGGCAGTTAGGTACGAGCAGTACTTC. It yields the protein CASIRQGAVRYEQYF.

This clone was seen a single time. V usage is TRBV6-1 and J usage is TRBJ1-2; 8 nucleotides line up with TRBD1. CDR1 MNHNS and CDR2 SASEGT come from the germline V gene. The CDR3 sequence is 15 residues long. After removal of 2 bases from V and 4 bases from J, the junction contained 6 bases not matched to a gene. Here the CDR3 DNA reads TGTGCCAGCAGTGAAAGGGACAGGCAAAGCTATGGCTACACCTTC. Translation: CASSERDRQSYGYTF.

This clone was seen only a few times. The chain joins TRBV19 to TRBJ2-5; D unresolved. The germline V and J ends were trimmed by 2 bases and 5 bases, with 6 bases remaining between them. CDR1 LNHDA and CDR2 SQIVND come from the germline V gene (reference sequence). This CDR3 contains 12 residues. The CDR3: CASSISGETQYF. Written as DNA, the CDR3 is TGTGCCAGTAGTATATCAGGCGAGACCCAGTACTTC.

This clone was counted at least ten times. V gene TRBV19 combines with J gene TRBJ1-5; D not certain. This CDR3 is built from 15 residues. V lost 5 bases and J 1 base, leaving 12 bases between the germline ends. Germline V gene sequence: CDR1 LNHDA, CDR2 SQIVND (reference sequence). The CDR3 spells CASSQSRGSNQPQHF. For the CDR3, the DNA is TGTGCCAGTAGTCAAAGCCGAGGGAGCAATCAGCCCCAGCATTTT.

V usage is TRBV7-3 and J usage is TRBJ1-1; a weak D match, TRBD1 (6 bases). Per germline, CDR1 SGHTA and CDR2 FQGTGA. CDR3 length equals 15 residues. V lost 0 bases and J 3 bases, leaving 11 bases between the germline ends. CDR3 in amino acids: CASSLTGGRHTEAFF. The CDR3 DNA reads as TGTGCCAGCAGCTTAACGGGGGGGCGACACACTGAAGCTTTCTTT.

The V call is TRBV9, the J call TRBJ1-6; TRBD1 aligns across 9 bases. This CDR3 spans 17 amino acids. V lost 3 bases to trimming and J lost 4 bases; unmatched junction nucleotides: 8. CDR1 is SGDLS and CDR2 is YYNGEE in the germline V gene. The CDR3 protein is CASSAPRTGDYNSPLHF. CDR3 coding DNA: TGTGCCAGCAGCGCCCCCCGGACAGGGGATTATAATTCACCCCTCCACTTT.

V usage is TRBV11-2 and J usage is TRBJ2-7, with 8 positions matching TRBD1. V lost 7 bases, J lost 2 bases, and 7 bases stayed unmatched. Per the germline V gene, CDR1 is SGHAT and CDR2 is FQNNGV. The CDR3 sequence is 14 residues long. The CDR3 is CASTTGGGPYEQYF. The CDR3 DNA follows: TGTGCCAGCACTACAGGGGGTGGCCCCTACGAGCAGTACTTC.

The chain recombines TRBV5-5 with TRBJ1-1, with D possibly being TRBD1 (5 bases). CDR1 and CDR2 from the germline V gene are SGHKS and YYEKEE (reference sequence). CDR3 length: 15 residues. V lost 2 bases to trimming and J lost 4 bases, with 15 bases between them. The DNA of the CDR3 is TGTGCCAGCAGCTTCCTCCCAGGGCAGGTCACTGAAGCTTTCTTT. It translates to CASSFLPGQVTEAFF.

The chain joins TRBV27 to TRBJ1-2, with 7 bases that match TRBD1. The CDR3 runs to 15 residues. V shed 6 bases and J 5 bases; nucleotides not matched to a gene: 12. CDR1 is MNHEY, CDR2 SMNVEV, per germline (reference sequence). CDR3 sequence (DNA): TGTGCCAGCAGCTCCTCCACAGGGGCCGTTTATGGCTACACCTTC. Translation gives CASSSSTGAVYGYTF.

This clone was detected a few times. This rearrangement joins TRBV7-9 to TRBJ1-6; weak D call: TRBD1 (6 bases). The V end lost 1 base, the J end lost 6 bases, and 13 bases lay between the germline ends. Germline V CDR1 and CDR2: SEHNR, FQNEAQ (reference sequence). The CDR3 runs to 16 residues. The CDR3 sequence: CASSLGLGASNSPLHF. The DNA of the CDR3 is TGTGCCAGCAGCTTAGGCCTGGGGGCCAGTAATTCACCCCTCCACTTT.

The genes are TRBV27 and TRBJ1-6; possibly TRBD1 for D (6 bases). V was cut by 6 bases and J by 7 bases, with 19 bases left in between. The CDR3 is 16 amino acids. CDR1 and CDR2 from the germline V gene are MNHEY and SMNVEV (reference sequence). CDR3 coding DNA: TGTGCCAGCAGACAATCTACTACAGGGAGAAATTCACCCCTCCACTTT. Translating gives CASRQSTTGRNSPLHF.

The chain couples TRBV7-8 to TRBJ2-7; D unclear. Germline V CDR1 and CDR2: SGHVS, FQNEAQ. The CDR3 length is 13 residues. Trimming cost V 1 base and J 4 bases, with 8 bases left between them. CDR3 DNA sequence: TGTGCCAGCAGCTTAGAATCGACTTACGAGCAGTACTTC. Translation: CASSLESTYEQYF.

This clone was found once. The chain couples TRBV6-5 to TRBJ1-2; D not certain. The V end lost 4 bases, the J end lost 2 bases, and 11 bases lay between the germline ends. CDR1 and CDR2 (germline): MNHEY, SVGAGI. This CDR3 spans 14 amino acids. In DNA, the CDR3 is TGTGCCAGCAGTTTGGGCAGACCCAACTATGGCTACACCTTC. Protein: CASSLGRPNYGYTF.

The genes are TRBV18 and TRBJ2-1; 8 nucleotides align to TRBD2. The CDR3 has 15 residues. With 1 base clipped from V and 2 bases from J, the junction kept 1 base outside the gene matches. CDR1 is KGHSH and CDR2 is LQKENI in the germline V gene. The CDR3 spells CASSPRREAYNEQFF. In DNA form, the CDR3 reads TGTGCCAGCTCACCACGGCGGGAGGCCTACAATGAGCAGTTCTTC.

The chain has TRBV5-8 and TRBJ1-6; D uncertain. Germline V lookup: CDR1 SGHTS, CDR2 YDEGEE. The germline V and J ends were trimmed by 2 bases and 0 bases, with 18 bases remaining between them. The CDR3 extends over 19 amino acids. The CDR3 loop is CASSLVSVTPSSYNSPLHF. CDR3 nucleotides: TGTGCCAGCAGCTTAGTCAGCGTAACTCCAAGCTCCTATAATTCACCCCTCCACTTT.